One sample yielded the 28 T cell receptor beta chains listed below, sequenced in a study of T cell repertoires in cytomegalovirus infection (dated by TCRdb to the late 2010s). The sample was run on an Illumina HiSeq 1500. TCRdb's own reprocessing of the public reads used fastp at Q25 and MiXCR and kept productive beta chains. Merged by CDR3 protein, the rows form single entries marked with the most common genes and DNA. In this sample the table shows about 740,000 distinct CDR3 sequences, approximately 40% of which occur a single time. Of the sample, about 2.8% falls within the top ten clones. The sample consisted of PBMCs. The source is a human donor in good health (CMV status not recorded). Some clones in this sample may be carry-over from other donors' samples.

Comments on this clonotype: An end of the junction differs from the germline gene, which may be a read error. V usage is TRBV28 and J usage is TRBJ1-5; TRBD1 matches at 7 bases. This CDR3 region has 14 residues. CDR1 is MDHEN, CDR2 SYDVKM, per germline. The chain's CDR3 is CASSFDREVQPRHF. CDR3 nucleotides: TGTGCCAGCAGTTTTGACAGGGAGGTTCAGCCCCGGCATTTT.

This clonotype was seen a handful of times. This sequence joins TRBV7-9 and TRBJ2-7; 7 bases map to TRBD2. J was trimmed by 6 bases and V by 10 bases; bases with no gene match: 12. CDR1 is SEHNR, CDR2 FQNEAQ, per germline (reference sequence). This CDR3 comprises 13 residues. CDR3 sequence: CATGPAGSPEQYF. For the CDR3, the DNA is TGTGCCACCGGCCCAGCGGGGTCCCCCGAGCAGTACTTC.

The J gene is TRBJ2-1, the V gene TRBV12-3 or TRBV12-4; the D gene is possibly TRBD1 (5 bases). This CDR3 comprises 17 residues. The V end was cut by 6 bases, the J end by 6 bases, with 24 bases between. CDR3 sequence: CASRHAPVGRVGNEQFF. CDR3 nucleotide sequence: TGTGCCAGCAGACACGCCCCTGTCGGCAGGGTAGGCAATGAGCAGTTCTTC.

This clonotype was detected ten times or more. The chain recombines TRBV12-3 or TRBV12-4 with TRBJ1-3; D is undetermined. Deletions cut 8 bases from V and 0 bases from J, with 14 bases between. CDR3 size: 15 residues. Here the CDR3 reads CASRPDGGSGNTIYF. In nucleotides, the CDR3 is TGTGCCAGCCGACCTGACGGAGGCTCTGGAAACACCATATATTTT.

This clonotype was seen at least ten times. V and J are TRBV7-9 and TRBJ1-4; TRBD1 agrees at 7 bases. The J segment lost 7 bases and the V segment lost 5 bases, leaving 4 bases of the junction unmatched. The length of the CDR3 is 13 residues. Germline V gene sequence: CDR1 SEHNR, CDR2 FQNEAQ (reference sequence). The CDR3 DNA reads TGTGCCAGCAGCCCCGGGACAGCTGAAAAACTGTTTTTT. It specifies CASSPGTAEKLFF.

The chain is built from TRBV5-1 and TRBJ2-7; perhaps D is TRBD1 or TRBD2 (6 bases each). Germline assignment: CDR1 SGHRS and CDR2 YFSETQ. V gave up 6 bases and J gave up 0 bases, with 13 bases separating them. This CDR3 comprises 14 residues. The chain's CDR3 is CASTRGTLSYEQYF. The DNA for the CDR3 is TGCGCCAGCACCCGGGGGACACTCTCCTACGAGCAGTACTTC.

The chain recombines TRBV28 with TRBJ2-1; the match to TRBD1 covers 7 bases. Germline V lookup: CDR1 MDHEN, CDR2 SYDVKM. The CDR3 spans 14 residues. The V and J ends lost 10 bases and 0 bases, in that order; junction bases with no gene match: 6. As DNA, the CDR3 is TGTGCCATTAGGGACAGCGTCTCCTACAATGAGCAGTTCTTC. Protein: CAIRDSVSYNEQFF. The variable domain in full, with the rest retrieved from reference TRBV28 and TRBJ2-1, is DVKVTQSSRYLVKRTGEKVFLECVQDMDHENMFWYRQDPGLGLRLIYFSYDVKMKEKGDIPEGYSVSREKKERFSLILESASTNQTSMYLCAIRDSVSYNEQFFGPGTRLTVL.

The sample holds a few counts of this clonotype. The chain is built from TRBV7-9 and TRBJ1-2; D gene ambiguous. The CDR3 is 15 residues long. The germline gives CDR1 SEHNR, CDR2 FQNEAQ (reference sequence). V was cut by 5 bases and J by 6 bases, with 19 bases left in between. CDR3 DNA sequence: TGTGCCAGCAGCCTCGGCCGGGCCGAGGAACATGGCTACACCTTC. This codes for CASSLGRAEEHGYTF.

This clonotype was found many times. CDR3 in amino acids: CASGGGAPYEQYF. CDR3 in DNA: TGTGCCAGCGGAGGGGGGGCCCCCTACGAGCAGTACTTC. The rearrangement uses TRBV6-5 and TRBJ2-7, with D perhaps TRBD2 (7 bases). V lost 8 bases and J lost 2, with 13 bases in between. Per the germline V gene, CDR1 is MNHEY and CDR2 is SVGAGI. The CDR3 runs to 13 residues.

This clonotype has just a few counts. V is TRBV2 and J is TRBJ2-7, with D possibly TRBD2 on 5 matching bases. Germline V gives CDR1 SNHLY, CDR2 FYNNEI. Trimming removed 8 bases at V and 0 bases at J, with 17 bases between. The CDR3 contains 15 residues. In DNA, the CDR3 is TGTGCCAGCGGAGGTAGAAATTTTCTCTCCTACGAGCAGTACTTC. This gives the protein CASGGRNFLSYEQYF.

This clonotype was detected only a few times. This chain uses TRBV6-4 with TRBJ1-1; TRBD1 is a possible D gene (6 bases). V was pared by 7 bases and J by 5 bases, with 17 bases between. Germline CDR1 MRHNA, CDR2 SNTAGT. The CDR3 is 14 amino acids. CDR3: CASNRDNRTTEAFF. For the CDR3, the DNA is TGTGCCAGCAACCGGGACAACCGGACGACTGAAGCTTTCTTT.

The chain employs TRBV28 and TRBJ2-7; D is ambiguous. Germline V lookup: CDR1 MDHEN, CDR2 SYDVKM. With 6 bases removed from V and 4 bases from J, the gap between germline ends came to 10 bases. This CDR3 comprises 12 residues. The CDR3 nucleotides read TGTGCCAGCAGCACCACAGTATACGAGCAGTACTTC. This gives the protein CASSTTVYEQYF.

The V and J genes are TRBV6-5 and TRBJ2-3; 7 bases are a match to TRBD1. From germline, CDR1 is MNHEY and CDR2 SVGAGI. V shed 6 bases and J 4 bases; nucleotides not matched to a gene: 10. This CDR3 region has 15 residues. Written as DNA, the CDR3 is TGTGCCAGCAGCCCCAGGGGGTCTTTGGCAGATACGCAGTATTTT. Its protein product is CASSPRGSLADTQYF.

The gene calls are TRBV12-3 or TRBV12-4 and TRBJ2-3, with D hard to call. The ends were cut back, 3 bases at V and 4 bases at J, with 8 bases in the middle. CDR3 size: 13 residues. This CDR3 reads CASSFTSPDTQYF. As DNA, the CDR3 is TGTGCCAGCAGTTTCACGAGCCCAGATACGCAGTATTTT.

A remark on this clonotype: The conserved final phenylalanine or tryptophan is absent from the CDR3, which likely points to a read error. This chain joins TRBV7-2 and TRBJ2-1; D tentatively reads TRBD1 or TRBD2 (5 bases each). In germline, CDR1 is SGHTA, CDR2 FQGNSA. The CDR3 contains 20 residues. The CDR3 DNA is TGTGCCAGCACCTTAAACTCCGGTCGGGACGCCTTTAGCTCCTACAATGAGCAGTTCTTA. Translating it yields CASTLNSGRDAFSSYNEQFL.

Note on this clonotype: A clone one base away is much larger, so this may be a read error. V usage is TRBV28 and J usage is TRBJ1-5; no reliable D call. The CDR3 loop spans 14 amino acids. Germline CDR1 and CDR2: MDHEN and SYDVKM. The V gene lost 6 bases and the J gene lost 2 bases, with 11 bases spanning the gap. CDR3 DNA sequence: TGTGCCAGCAGGTTTTCTGGGGGCAATCAGCCCCAGCATTTT. Translating gives CASRFSGGNQPQHF.

The chain uses TRBV6-1 and TRBJ1-2, with no clear D. CDR3 length: 13 residues. From germline, CDR1 is MNHNS and CDR2 SASEGT. The ends were cut back, 1 base at V and 3 bases at J, with 6 bases in the middle. DNA of the CDR3: TGTGCCAGCAGTGAAGGGATGGACTATGGCTACACCTTC. It specifies CASSEGMDYGYTF.

At least ten counts were recorded for this clonotype. The chain links TRBV12-3 or TRBV12-4 to TRBJ2-7; 7 nucleotides line up with TRBD1. CDR3 length: 14 residues. V shed 5 bases, J shed 2 bases, and the junction held 6 bases outside the gene matches. CDR3 sequence: CASSADRIAYEQYF. The CDR3 coding sequence is TGTGCCAGCAGTGCGGACAGGATAGCCTACGAGCAGTACTTC.

V is TRBV7-9 and J is TRBJ1-4; D is undetermined. Germline CDR1 and CDR2: SEHNR and FQNEAQ (reference sequence). The V end lost 7 bases, the J end lost 6 bases, and 9 bases lay between the germline ends. The CDR3 loop spans 12 amino acids. CDR3 sequence: CASTPADEKLFF. The CDR3 DNA follows: TGTGCCAGCACCCCCGCTGATGAAAAACTGTTTTTT. Based on the CDR3 plus reference TRBV7-9 and TRBJ1-4, the full variable domain is DTGVSQNPRHKITKRGQNVTFRCDPISEHNRLYWYRQTLGQGPEFLTYFQNEAQLEKSRLLSDRFSAERPKGSFSTLEIQRTEQGDSAMYLCASTPADEKLFFGSGTQLSVL.

This clonotype was observed at least ten times. The genes are TRBV7-8 and TRBJ1-1, with a weak D call TRBD1 (5 bases). The CDR3 contains 12 residues. V lost 5 bases and J 10 bases, leaving 14 bases between the germline ends. Germline assignment: CDR1 SGHVS and CDR2 FQNEAQ. CDR3 DNA sequence: TGTGCCAGCAGCCAGTGGAGACAGTCAGCTTTCTTT. This gives the protein CASSQWRQSAFF. Together with reference TRBV7-8 and TRBJ1-1, the CDR3 gives the full variable domain: GAGVSQSPRYKVAKRGQDVALRCDPISGHVSLFWYQQALGQGPEFLTYFQNEAQLDKSGLPSDRFFAERPEGSVSTLKIQRTQQEDSAVYLCASSQWRQSAFFGQGTRLTVV.

Worth noting for this clonotype: The junction departs from the called germline gene at one end, perhaps through a read error. V gene TRBV4-1 combines with J gene TRBJ2-5; D is undetermined. This CDR3 comprises 14 residues. Germline lookup yields CDR1 MGHRA and CDR2 YSYEKL. This chain's CDR3 is CASRQVGLVETQYF. The CDR3 DNA reads as TGCGCCAGCAGACAAGTAGGGCTGGTAGAGACCCAGTACTTC.

The chain recombines TRBV4-1 with TRBJ1-2; perhaps TRBD1 as D (6 bases). The CDR3 spans 14 residues. Per the germline V gene, CDR1 is MGHRA and CDR2 is YSYEKL. The V gene lost 3 bases and the J gene lost 3 bases, with 11 bases spanning the gap. CDR3 protein: CASSHLQGDYGYTF. The CDR3 DNA follows: TGCGCCAGCAGCCATTTACAGGGTGACTATGGCTACACCTTC.

Only a few counts were recorded for this clonotype. This chain links TRBV6-5 with TRBJ1-2; D is possibly TRBD1 (5 bases). The V gene's germline CDR1 is MNHEY and CDR2 SVGAGI. The V and J ends lost 6 bases and 7 bases respectively, with 15 bases between them. The CDR3 loop spans 13 amino acids. CDR3 amino acids: CASSYTGGSGYTF. The CDR3 region has the DNA TGTGCCAGCAGCTATACAGGAGGCTCTGGCTACACCTTC.

The gene calls are TRBV4-1 and TRBJ1-2; TRBD1 agrees at 10 bases. J lost 6 bases, V lost 4 bases, and 5 bases had no gene match. Germline V lookup: CDR1 MGHRA, CDR2 YSYEKL. The CDR3 is 14 amino acids. The CDR3 here is CASSPPGTGDGYTF. CDR3 coding DNA: TGCGCCAGCAGCCCCCCCGGGACAGGGGATGGCTACACCTTC.

The chain is built from TRBV7-9 and TRBJ1-3; D is unresolved. The CDR3 totals 18 residues. The germline V gene encodes CDR1 SEHNR and CDR2 FQNEAQ (reference sequence). Trimming pared 5 bases from V and 6 bases from J, leaving 26 bases between. CDR3 sequence: CASSRADLKLTRPNTIYF. CDR3 DNA sequence: TGTGCCAGCAGCCGCGCGGACTTAAAACTGACACGTCCAAACACCATATATTTT.

The table lists this clonotype with many counts. The chain is built from TRBV27 and TRBJ1-1; 12 positions match TRBD1. In germline, CDR1 is MNHEY, CDR2 SMNVEV (reference sequence). V lost 6 bases and J lost 9; bases outside the gene matches: 5. The CDR3 is 13 amino acids. Here the CDR3 DNA reads TGTGCCAGCAGCCCCGGGACAGGGGGCAAAGCTTTCTTT. Translated: CASSPGTGGKAFF.

At least ten counts were recorded for this clonotype. In DNA form, the CDR3 reads TGTGCCAGCAAAAGTTTCTCCTACGAGCAGTACTTC. It encodes CASKSFSYEQYF. This chain connects TRBV6-1 to TRBJ2-7; D unclear. Germline V gene sequence: CDR1 MNHNS, CDR2 SASEGT. V was shortened by 7 bases and J by 0 bases, with 7 bases between the two germline ends. There are 12 residues in the CDR3.

The chain carries TRBV10-2 and TRBJ1-6; 11 bases fit TRBD1. J was trimmed by 10 bases and V by 6 bases; bases with no gene match: 2. The CDR3 spans 13 residues. In germline, CDR1 is WSHSY, CDR2 SAAADI. The CDR3 spells CASRDRGHSPLHF. CDR3 DNA sequence: TGCGCCAGCAGGGACAGGGGGCACTCACCCCTCCACTTT.